The rows below give T cell receptor beta chains drawn from one sample of a study of T cells in Graves' hyperthyroidism and ophthalmopathy. A single record per CDR3 protein comes from TCRdb applying MiXCR to the multiplex PCR reads. In the table there are around 600,000 distinct CDR3 sequences, about 16% of which are singletons. Input material: blood. Receptor source: a woman in her thirties or forties with Graves' ophthalmopathy. Both conserved end residues are trimmed from each CDR3.

j_gene	v_gene	CDR3aa
TRBJ2-1	TRBV5-1	ASSLEASGGNEQF
TRBJ2-7	TRBV7-2	ASSWVGYEQY
TRBJ2-1	TRBV28	ASSLADRGPYNEQF
TRBJ1-1	TRBV5-1	ASRILDRPTEAF
TRBJ1-1	TRBV6-2/TRBV6-3	ASSYSRQLMNTEAF
TRBJ2-1	TRBV6-1	ASSEAAGGYNEQF
TRBJ2-4	TRBV5-1	ASSLGDTENIQY
TRBJ2-2	TRBV2	ASSPGMVAPGELF
TRBJ1-2	TRBV7-9	ASSSLRGGSVGGYT
TRBJ2-1	TRBV29-1	SVDGGGGNEQF
TRBJ1-1	TRBV3-1	ASSPMRSGTEAF
TRBJ2-2	TRBV20-1	SAGGLF
TRBJ2-3	TRBV2	ASSDQGTGTDTQY
TRBJ1-2	TRBV2	ASRGDRPGYT
TRBJ2-7	TRBV7-2	ASSARGRGSYEQY
TRBJ2-7	TRBV6-4	ATGPNSCGRNLEQY
TRBJ2-2	TRBV5-1	ASSSSSGPTVGGELF
TRBJ1-4	TRBV6-1	ASSEVDVEKLF
TRBJ2-2	TRBV4-1	ASSRDPSGENTGELF
TRBJ2-7	TRBV20-1	SAPMNRGAYEQY
TRBJ1-5	TRBV6-1	ASSGGTRTGSNQPQH
TRBJ2-1	TRBV12-3/TRBV12-4	ASSLKGVGRQF
TRBJ2-1	TRBV2	ASSSGAAGGSSYNEQF
TRBJ2-2	TRBV11-3	ASSPWGGAGELF
TRBJ2-3	TRBV2	ASRLTGSTDTQY
TRBJ2-7	TRBV4-1	ASSQEFSGTASSYEQY
TRBJ1-5	TRBV28	ASSSWGQPQH
TRBJ1-6	TRBV28	ASNDRQGSYNSPLH
TRBJ1-6	TRBV24-1	ATSAANNSPLH
TRBJ2-1	TRBV5-1	ASSFGTNSGRPYNEQF
TRBJ2-7	TRBV28	ASTVGGQNIYEQY
TRBJ2-7	TRBV10-3	AISELRVSGGYEQY
TRBJ1-6	TRBV30	AWMHWADRDYSPLH
TRBJ2-7	TRBV7-9	ASSLQGVGEQY
TRBJ1-3	TRBV6-5	ASSYSQGAAGNTIY
TRBJ2-3	TRBV11-2	ASSLGAGGPDTQY
TRBJ1-1	TRBV11-2	ASSRRQGAEAF